One sample yielded the 32 T cell receptor beta chains listed below, sequenced in a study of blood T cell repertoires in COVID-19. The method was immunoSEQ multiplex PCR; TCRdb's version includes in-frame clones alone and lacks a portion of them. This sample has approximately 46,000 clones, with approximately 80% found just once. Material for sequencing was peripheral blood. These receptors all stem from an elderly man with acute or convalescent COVID-19.

The gene calls are TRBV27 and TRBJ2-2; D gene unclear. The CDR3 covers 12 residues. Trimming cost V 3 bases and J 7 bases, with 6 bases left between them. Germline V gives CDR1 MNHEY, CDR2 SMNVEV (reference sequence). The CDR3, as DNA: TGTGCCAGCAGTTTCGTTCTCGGGGAGCTGTTTTTT. This sequence encodes CASSFVLGELFF.

The chain is built from TRBV11-2 and TRBJ2-5; TRBD1 agrees at 9 bases. V gave up 2 bases and J gave up 1 base; unmatched junction bases: 5. CDR1 SGHAT and CDR2 FQNNGV come from the germline V gene. The CDR3 covers 16 residues. CDR3 protein: CASSLNGQGRQETQYF. CDR3 DNA sequence: TGTGCCAGCAGCTTAAACGGACAGGGGCGCCAAGAGACCCAGTACTTC.

V usage is TRBV6-6 and J usage is TRBJ1-6; 7 positions match TRBD1. There are 16 residues in the CDR3. V lost 0 bases to trimming and J lost 9 bases; unmatched junction nucleotides: 8. CDR1 and CDR2 from the germline V gene are MNHNY and SVGAGI (reference sequence). The CDR3 protein is CASSYSGRGSGSPLHF. The CDR3 DNA sequence: TGTGCCAGCAGTTACTCTGGCAGGGGGTCCGGTTCACCCCTCCACTTT.

This sequence joins TRBV14 and TRBJ2-2, with 7 bases fitting TRBD1. The ends lost 4 bases at V and 2 bases at J; junction bases unmatched: 4. The CDR3 consists of 15 residues. Germline loops: CDR1 SGHDN, CDR2 FVKESK. The CDR3 region is CASSRDSINTGELFF. CDR3 DNA sequence: TGTGCCAGCAGCCGGGACAGTATTAACACCGGGGAGCTGTTTTTT. Full variable domain (rest looked up from reference TRBV14 and TRBJ2-2): EAGVTQFPSHSVIEKGQTVTLRCDPISGHDNLYWYRRVMGKEIKFLLHFVKESKQDESGMPNNRFLAERTGGTYSTLKVQPAELEDSGVYFCASSRDSINTGELFFGEGSRLTVL.

The chain couples TRBV27 to TRBJ2-7; D may be TRBD1 (5 bases). V was trimmed by 3 bases and J by 4 bases, leaving 10 bases between them. Germline CDR1 and CDR2: MNHEY and SMNVEV (reference sequence). The CDR3 is 13 residues long. CDR3 sequence: CASSFSGLYEQYF. DNA for the CDR3: TGTGCCAGCAGTTTCTCAGGGTTGTACGAGCAGTACTTC.

The CDR3 spells CASSIRGQGANTGELFF. The DNA of the CDR3 is TGTGCCAGTAGTATCCGGGGACAGGGGGCGAACACCGGGGAGCTGTTTTTT. V gene TRBV19 combines with J gene TRBJ2-2, with 11 nucleotides matching TRBD1. CDR1 and CDR2 from the germline V gene are LNHDA and SQIVND (reference sequence). This CDR3 has 17 residues. V shed 3 bases and J 0 bases; nucleotides not matched to a gene: 3.

This clone showed up just a few times. The chain has TRBV3-1 (or the pseudogene TRBV3-2) and TRBJ1-2, with a possible D match to TRBD1 (5 bases). This CDR3 is built from 15 residues. The ends were cut back, 3 bases at V and 4 bases at J, with 15 bases in the middle. CDR1 and CDR2 from the germline V gene are LGHDT and YNNKEL (reference sequence). The CDR3 region has the DNA TGTGCCAGCAGCCAGAATGCAGGGCCCACCTATGGCTACACCTTC. This translates into CASSQNAGPTYGYTF.

This clone was seen only a few times. The chain has TRBV28 and TRBJ2-7; D gene unclear. Germline lookup yields CDR1 MDHEN and CDR2 SYDVKM. V gave up 7 bases and J gave up 2 bases, with 15 bases separating them. This CDR3 is 14 amino acids long. The CDR3 is CASTQPTVPYEQYF. The CDR3 DNA sequence: TGTGCCAGCACTCAACCCACAGTCCCCTACGAGCAGTACTTC.

This rearrangement joins TRBV18 to TRBJ2-2; 7 positions agree with TRBD2. CDR1 is KGHSH and CDR2 is LQKENI in the germline V gene. The CDR3 sequence is 16 residues long. V dropped 6 bases and J dropped 3; count of bases not matched to a gene: 10. The CDR3 here is CASSRGVAGYTGELFF. In DNA form, the CDR3 reads TGTGCCAGCTCGAGAGGAGTAGCGGGTTACACCGGGGAGCTGTTTTTT.

This clone was recorded only once. The V and J genes are TRBV7-9 and TRBJ1-2; TRBD1 might be the D (6 bases). Germline V gives CDR1 SEHNR, CDR2 FQNEAQ (reference sequence). This CDR3 has 15 residues. V was shortened by 4 bases and J by 0 bases, with 12 bases between the two germline ends. The DNA for the CDR3 is TGTGCCAGCAGCTCAAGGACAGCAGCTAACTATGGCTACACCTTC. As protein: CASSSRTAANYGYTF.

This clone was detected once. The chain joins TRBV28 to TRBJ1-6; 8 nucleotides agree with TRBD1. The CDR3 loop spans 15 amino acids. Trimming at V came to 2 bases and at J to 7 bases, leaving 4 bases not matched to a gene. Germline CDR1 is MDHEN and CDR2 is SYDVKM. The CDR3 loop is CASSLMGQVNSPLHF. DNA of the CDR3: TGTGCCAGCAGTTTAATGGGACAGGTGAATTCACCCCTCCACTTT. Together with reference TRBV28 and TRBJ1-6, the CDR3 gives the full variable domain: DVKVTQSSRYLVKRTGEKVFLECVQDMDHENMFWYRQDPGLGLRLIYFSYDVKMKEKGDIPEGYSVSREKKERFSLILESASTNQTSMYLCASSLMGQVNSPLHFGNGTRLTVT.

This clone was counted a few times. The chain combines TRBV11-2 with TRBJ2-7, with TRBD2 matching over 11 bases. V was clipped by 8 bases and J by 3 bases; unmatched bases: 6. This CDR3 comprises 14 residues. Germline CDR1 SGHAT, CDR2 FQNNGV. The CDR3 loop is CASGFTSGSYEQYF. Written as DNA, the CDR3 is TGTGCCAGCGGATTTACTAGCGGGAGCTACGAGCAGTACTTC.

The chain employs TRBV30 and TRBJ2-5; the match to TRBD1 covers 9 bases. The CDR3 extends over 14 amino acids. Germline lookup yields CDR1 GTSNPN and CDR2 SVGIG (reference sequence). The V and J ends lost 7 bases and 5 bases, in that order; junction bases with no gene match: 11. CDR3 in amino acids: CASEQGAGGETQYF. The CDR3 DNA follows: TGTGCCTCAGAACAGGGGGCTGGTGGGGAGACCCAGTACTTC.

The gene calls are TRBV6-5 and TRBJ2-7; TRBD1 matches 7 bases. Germline V lookup: CDR1 MNHEY, CDR2 SVGAGI. The length of the CDR3 is 15 residues. Trimming at V came to 0 bases and at J to 4 bases, leaving 6 bases not matched to a gene. The CDR3 region is CASSYSRQGFYEQYF. DNA of the CDR3: TGTGCCAGCAGTTACTCCCGACAGGGATTTTACGAGCAGTACTTC.

The chain has TRBV9 and TRBJ1-3; D possibly corresponds to TRBD1 (6 bases). CDR1 SGDLS and CDR2 YYNGEE come from the germline V gene. This CDR3 spans 17 amino acids. Trimming pared 0 bases from V and 0 bases from J, leaving 13 bases between. The DNA for the CDR3 is TGTGCCAGCAGCGTAGGGGGTACAGGGAGCTCTGGAAACACCATATATTTT. Its protein product is CASSVGGTGSSGNTIYF.

This chain joins TRBV9 and TRBJ2-5; 10 bases match TRBD1. CDR3 length equals 15 residues. Germline CDR1 is SGDLS and CDR2 is YYNGEE. V was clipped by 4 bases and J by 7 bases; unmatched bases: 10. The CDR3 nucleotides are TGTGCCAGCAGCACAAGACAGGGGGCCGATGGGACCCAGTACTTC. Residues: CASSTRQGADGTQYF.

Details on this clone: The junction differs from germline at one of its ends, possibly a read error. J is TRBJ2-3 and V is TRBV7-7; 7 bases are shared with TRBD2. Germline V gives CDR1 SSHAT, CDR2 FNYEAQ (reference sequence). The CDR3 is made up of 13 amino acids. CDR3 sequence reads: CASSFVAGDTQYF. The CDR3 region has the DNA TGTGCTAGCAGCTTTGTAGCGGGAGATACGCAGTATTTT.

There are a few counts of this clone. This chain uses TRBV27 with TRBJ2-2; a possible D gene is TRBD2 (6 bases). Trimming shortened V by 2 bases and J by 1 base, and 11 bases separated the two germline ends. There are 16 residues in the CDR3. The V gene's germline CDR1 is MNHEY and CDR2 SMNVEV (reference sequence). The CDR3 is CASSLEPRGNTGELFF. CDR3 nucleotides: TGTGCCAGCAGTTTAGAGCCGCGGGGGAACACCGGGGAGCTGTTTTTT.

The genes are TRBV4-3 and TRBJ2-4, with D maybe TRBD1 (5 bases). The V gene lost 0 bases and the J gene lost 1 base, with 13 bases spanning the gap. The CDR3 runs to 17 residues. In germline, CDR1 is LGHNA, CDR2 YSLEER. The CDR3 protein is CASSQEGPVGAKNIQYF. The CDR3 nucleotides are TGCGCCAGCAGCCAAGAGGGGCCCGTCGGGGCCAAAAACATTCAGTACTTC.

This chain uses TRBV29-1 with TRBJ1-2; D remains ambiguous. V shed 0 bases and J shed 5 bases, with 7 bases lying between them. The CDR3 covers 12 residues. The germline V gene encodes CDR1 SQVTM and CDR2 ANQGSEA. The CDR3 spells CSVEDQEYGYTF. CDR3 DNA sequence: TGCAGCGTTGAAGACCAAGAGTATGGCTACACCTTC.

The chain carries TRBV5-5 and TRBJ1-5; weak D call: TRBD1 (5 bases). The germline gives CDR1 SGHKS, CDR2 YYEKEE (reference sequence). Trimming shortened V by 1 base and J by 2 bases, and 10 bases separated the two germline ends. The CDR3 loop spans 15 amino acids. The CDR3 is CASSLRQTGNQPQHF. Here the CDR3 DNA reads TGTGCCAGCAGCTTGCGGCAGACAGGCAATCAGCCCCAGCATTTT.

This sequence joins TRBV28 and TRBJ2-1; tentatively, D is TRBD2 (6 bases). Trimming shortened V by 6 bases and J by 4 bases, and 19 bases separated the two germline ends. The CDR3 is made up of 16 amino acids. Germline assignment: CDR1 MDHEN and CDR2 SYDVKM. The CDR3 DNA reads as TGTGCCAGCAGCCTCGCGTTTCCTAGCGCTTACAATGAGCAGTTCTTC. This encodes CASSLAFPSAYNEQFF. Drawing the rest from reference TRBV28 and TRBJ2-1, the complete variable domain is DVKVTQSSRYLVKRTGEKVFLECVQDMDHENMFWYRQDPGLGLRLIYFSYDVKMKEKGDIPEGYSVSREKKERFSLILESASTNQTSMYLCASSLAFPSAYNEQFFGPGTRLTVL.

This chain links TRBV18 with TRBJ2-2; 11 bases map to TRBD1. Germline V gives CDR1 KGHSH, CDR2 LQKENI. The CDR3 contains 16 residues. The V gene end was trimmed by 2 bases and the J gene end by 6 bases; junction bases not matched to a gene: 5. The CDR3 DNA follows: TGTGCCAGCTCACCAAGGACAGGGGGCGCTTCCGGGGAGCTGTTTTTT. Translated, it gives CASSPRTGGASGELFF.

The CDR3 DNA sequence: TGTGCCAGCAGCCTCCCCGCCGGGAGGTTTAGTGAGCAGTTCTTC. Residues: CASSLPAGRFSEQFF. The chain is built from TRBV14 and TRBJ2-1; TRBD2 aligns across 7 bases. The CDR3 is 15 amino acids. CDR1 is SGHDN and CDR2 is FVKESK in the germline V gene. The V segment lost 4 bases and the J segment 9 bases; nucleotides outside the gene matches: 12.

This sequence joins TRBV5-1 and TRBJ2-7; 10 bases agree with TRBD2. V dropped 1 base and J dropped 4; count of bases not matched to a gene: 2. The CDR3 is 14 residues long. Germline lookup yields CDR1 SGHRS and CDR2 YFSETQ. Here the CDR3 reads CASSLTSGIYEQYF. The CDR3 DNA sequence: TGCGCCAGCAGCTTGACTAGCGGGATTTACGAGCAGTACTTC.

V and J are TRBV27 and TRBJ2-3; D is unresolved. Germline loops: CDR1 MNHEY, CDR2 SMNVEV (reference sequence). The CDR3 runs 13 residues. V lost 1 base, J lost 6 bases, and 8 bases lay in between. The CDR3 coding sequence is TGTGCCAGCAGTTTATTATTTCTGGATACGCAGTATTTT. Translation: CASSLLFLDTQYF.

This chain joins TRBV28 and TRBJ2-3; 13 bases are shared with TRBD2. Per the germline V gene, CDR1 is MDHEN and CDR2 is SYDVKM. J lost 9 bases, V lost 5 bases, and 14 bases had no gene match. The CDR3 totals 17 residues. The CDR3 nucleotides read TGTGCCAGCAGTCATAATGGTGGCGGGACTAGCGGGAAAACGCAGTATTTT. As protein: CASSHNGGGTSGKTQYF.

The CDR3 bases are TGTGCCAGCAGTCGGACTGGGCTGGATGAGCAGTTCTTC. Translation gives CASSRTGLDEQFF. The chain combines TRBV6-5 with TRBJ2-1; D is perhaps TRBD2 (5 bases). This CDR3 has 13 residues. V dropped 5 bases and J dropped 8 bases, with 13 bases sitting between them. Germline CDR1 and CDR2: MNHEY and SVGAGI.

The gene calls are TRBV6-5 and TRBJ2-7; 9 positions agree with TRBD1. The germline gives CDR1 MNHEY, CDR2 SVGAGI. The CDR3 is 14 residues long. With 4 bases clipped from V and 3 bases from J, the junction kept 4 bases outside the gene matches. CDR3 sequence (DNA): TGTGCCAGCAGTTTCGGGACAGGGAGCTACGAGCAGTACTTC. Residues: CASSFGTGSYEQYF.

This chain uses TRBV19 with TRBJ2-1, with 11 bases identical to TRBD2. CDR1 is LNHDA and CDR2 is SQIVND in the germline V gene (reference sequence). This CDR3 has 16 amino acids. Losses at the gene ends were 5 bases for V and 6 bases for J; bases not matched to a gene: 9. The DNA of the CDR3 is TGTGCCAGTAGTCGAACCACTAGCGGGAGATCCAATGAGCAGTTCTTC. Encoded protein: CASSRTTSGRSNEQFF.

This clone was detected only a few times. The chain joins TRBV6-6 to TRBJ2-7; unclear D gene. CDR1 MNHNY and CDR2 SVGAGI come from the germline V gene (reference sequence). V was clipped by 2 bases and J by 5 bases, with 7 bases between them. CDR3 size: 12 residues. CDR3 sequence reads: CASSYPRDEQYF. The CDR3 DNA reads as TGTGCCAGCAGTTACCCTAGAGACGAGCAGTACTTC.

The genes are TRBV10-3 and TRBJ2-1; D may be TRBD2 (6 bases). The V end lost 6 bases, the J end lost 3 bases, and 15 bases lay between the germline ends. This CDR3 region has 15 residues. Per the germline V gene, CDR1 is ENHRY and CDR2 is SYGVKD. Here the CDR3 reads CAIRGTGRDYNEQFF. In DNA form, the CDR3 reads TGTGCCATCAGGGGGACTGGGCGAGACTACAATGAGCAGTTCTTC.